Following are 22 T cell receptor beta chains from one sample sequenced in a study of PD-1 blockade in mismatch repair-deficient tumors. Sequencing was performed with immunoSEQ multiplex PCR; in TCRdb, only in-frame clones are kept and a portion is missing. The repertoire holds under 85,000 clones, with around 73% as singletons. Sequencing was performed on peripheral blood, taken 2 weeks after starting pembrolizumab. These receptors originate from an adult with mismatch repair-deficient cancer.

The chain couples TRBV6-5 to TRBJ2-5; 8 nucleotides align to TRBD1. CDR3 size: 15 residues. CDR1 and CDR2 (germline): MNHEY, SVGAGI. After removal of 5 bases from V and 5 bases from J, the junction contained 10 bases not matched to a gene. The CDR3 sequence: CASSPGGHPGETQYF. In nucleotides, the CDR3 is TGTGCCAGCAGTCCAGGGGGCCACCCCGGGGAGACCCAGTACTTC.

This sequence joins TRBV5-8 and TRBJ2-3; 11 bases match TRBD1. The CDR3 consists of 16 residues. V shed 1 base, J shed 5 bases, and the junction held 6 bases outside the gene matches. Germline CDR1 reads SGHTS; CDR2 reads YDEGEE. CDR3 amino acids: CASSLPGQGVRDTQYF. The CDR3 DNA reads as TGTGCCAGCAGCTTGCCGGGACAGGGGGTCAGAGATACGCAGTATTTT.

CDR3 in DNA: TGTGCCAGTAGTGAATTTGGGGAGGTGGGAGCTTTCTTT. Protein sequence: CASSEFGEVGAFF. This chain uses TRBV19 with TRBJ1-1; D gene ambiguous. The V gene's germline CDR1 is LNHDA and CDR2 SQIVND (reference sequence). This CDR3 contains 13 residues. The V end was cut by 5 bases, the J end by 10 bases, with 17 bases between.

This chain connects TRBV2 to TRBJ1-5, with 9 bases aligning to TRBD1. The CDR3 consists of 14 residues. Per the germline V gene, CDR1 is SNHLY and CDR2 is FYNNEI. V shed 5 bases, J shed 8 bases, and the junction held 7 bases outside the gene matches. DNA for the CDR3: TGTGCCAGCAGTACCGGGACAGGGTTCGAGCCCCAGCATTTT. This gives the protein CASSTGTGFEPQHF.

The chain uses TRBV5-1 and TRBJ1-2, with D uncertain. V was clipped by 6 bases and J by 5 bases, with 14 bases between them. The germline V gene encodes CDR1 SGHRS and CDR2 YFSETQ. The CDR3 runs 13 residues. The CDR3 loop reads CASNPGVGYGYTF. The CDR3 coding sequence is TGCGCCAGCAACCCCGGGGTGGGTTATGGCTACACCTTC. The full variable domain, rest sourced from reference TRBV5-1 and TRBJ1-2, is KAGVTQTPRYLIKTRGQQVTLSCSPISGHRSVSWYQQTPGQGLQFLFEYFSETQRNKGNFPGRFSGRQFSNSRSEMNVSTLELGDSALYLCASNPGVGYGYTFGSGTRLTVV.

The V call is TRBV5-1, the J call TRBJ2-3; 14 bases are a match to TRBD2. CDR1 and CDR2 from the germline V gene are SGHRS and YFSETQ. The CDR3 runs to 16 residues. V shed 4 bases, J shed 7 bases, and the junction held 8 bases outside the gene matches. The CDR3 DNA sequence: TGCGCCAGCAGCACGGGACTAGCGGGGGCGGGGAATACGCAGTATTTT. Its translation is CASSTGLAGAGNTQYF. The variable domain in full, completed from reference TRBV5-1 and TRBJ2-3, reads KAGVTQTPRYLIKTRGQQVTLSCSPISGHRSVSWYQQTPGQGLQFLFEYFSETQRNKGNFPGRFSGRQFSNSRSEMNVSTLELGDSALYLCASSTGLAGAGNTQYFGPGTRLTVL.

V and J are TRBV7-6 and TRBJ2-2, with 8 bases fitting TRBD2. Trimming removed 5 bases from V and 7 bases from J; junction bases left unmatched: 15. Germline CDR1 and CDR2: SGHVS and FNYEAQ. This CDR3 spans 17 amino acids. In DNA, the CDR3 is TGTGCCAGCAGCCCCACCCCAGGGACTAGGTTTCACGGGGAGCTGTTTTTT. As protein: CASSPTPGTRFHGELFF.

The chain carries TRBV11-3 and TRBJ1-2; D unresolved. CDR1 and CDR2 from the germline V gene are SGHNT and YENEEA. Between the trimmed V and J ends, which lost 5 bases and 7 bases, there was a span of 14 bases. The CDR3 is made up of 13 amino acids. This CDR3 is CASSRGGSSGYTF. CDR3 bases: TGTGCCAGCAGCCGAGGAGGGAGCTCTGGCTACACCTTC.

The genes are TRBV27 and TRBJ2-7; 8 positions match TRBD2. The CDR3 totals 15 residues. Germline values: CDR1 MNHEY, CDR2 SMNVEV (reference sequence). Trimming removed 2 bases from V and 4 bases from J; junction bases left unmatched: 7. CDR3 sequence: CASSLRGVAGYEQYF. CDR3 sequence (DNA): TGTGCCAGCAGTTTAAGGGGGGTAGCGGGATACGAGCAGTACTTC.

The chain has TRBV6-1 and TRBJ2-1; TRBD2 aligns across 15 bases. CDR1 and CDR2 from the germline V gene are MNHNS and SASEGT. The junction had 2 bases not matched to a gene; V was cut back by 3 bases and J by 8 bases. The CDR3 has 15 residues. CDR3 DNA sequence: TGTGCCAGCAGTGAGGGACTAGCGGGAGGCGATGAGCAGTTCTTC. The encoded protein is CASSEGLAGGDEQFF.

This clone showed up just once. The CDR3, as DNA: TGCGCCAGCAGCCAAGACAGGGGTAACTATGGCTACACCTTC. This gives the protein CASSQDRGNYGYTF. The rearrangement joins TRBV4-3 to TRBJ1-2; D might be TRBD1 (6 bases). Per the germline V gene, CDR1 is LGHNA and CDR2 is YSLEER. V dropped 0 bases and J dropped 1 base, with 6 bases sitting between them. CDR3 length: 14 residues.

The chain combines TRBV6-1 with TRBJ2-7; TRBD2 aligns across 14 bases. This CDR3 has 15 residues. The V segment lost 6 bases and the J segment 4 bases; nucleotides outside the gene matches: 5. Germline loops: CDR1 MNHNS, CDR2 SASEGT. CDR3 amino acids: CASSSGTSGRYEQYF. The CDR3 nucleotides read TGTGCCAGCAGCTCCGGGACTAGCGGGAGATACGAGCAGTACTTC.

The rearrangement joins TRBV6-6 to TRBJ2-3; D uncertain. The CDR3 covers 14 residues. Germline V gene data show CDR1 as MNHNY and CDR2 as SVGAGI (reference sequence). V was shortened by 7 bases and J by 4 bases, with 15 bases between the two germline ends. Here the CDR3 reads CASKPTLQPDTQYF. The CDR3 DNA sequence: TGTGCCAGCAAGCCAACACTGCAGCCAGATACGCAGTATTTT.

The chain is built from TRBV5-4 and TRBJ2-5; D call uncertain. Germline V gives CDR1 SGHNT, CDR2 YYREEE (reference sequence). The V end was cut by 0 bases, the J end by 3 bases, with 6 bases between. This CDR3 has 13 amino acids. CDR3 region: CASSLGQKETQYF. CDR3 in DNA: TGTGCCAGCAGCTTGGGGCAGAAAGAGACCCAGTACTTC.

V usage is TRBV18 and J usage is TRBJ1-1, with D possibly being TRBD1 (5 bases). The ends were cut back, 3 bases at V and 5 bases at J, with 13 bases in the middle. CDR1 is KGHSH and CDR2 is LQKENI in the germline V gene. This CDR3 is built from 14 residues. CDR3 DNA: TGTGCCAGCTCACCGGGACCGGAGGGAACTGAAGCTTTCTTT. As protein: CASSPGPEGTEAFF.

This clone was found a few times. This chain uses TRBV7-9 with TRBJ2-5; either TRBD1 or TRBD2 may fit D (5 bases each). V gave up 0 bases and J gave up 5 bases, with 13 bases separating them. The CDR3 is 15 amino acids. CDR1 is SEHNR, CDR2 FQNEAQ, per germline (reference sequence). CDR3 region: CASSLARGRGETQYF. For the CDR3, the DNA is TGTGCCAGCAGCTTAGCAAGGGGCAGAGGGGAGACCCAGTACTTC. The full variable domain, rest sourced from reference TRBV7-9 and TRBJ2-5, is DTGVSQNPRHKITKRGQNVTFRCDPISEHNRLYWYRQTLGQGPEFLTYFQNEAQLEKSRLLSDRFSAERPKGSFSTLEIQRTEQGDSAMYLCASSLARGRGETQYFGPGTRLLVL.

The chain uses TRBV19 and TRBJ1-1; no clear D gene. CDR3 size: 12 residues. CDR1 and CDR2 from the germline V gene are LNHDA and SQIVND (reference sequence). V lost 4 bases, J lost 10 bases, and 13 bases lay in between. CDR3 nucleotide sequence: TGTGCCAGTAGTAACAAGGAGACCGTAGCTTTCTTT. It is translated as CASSNKETVAFF.

The chain carries TRBV28 and TRBJ2-4; either TRBD1 or TRBD2 may supply D (5 bases each). V dropped 6 bases and J dropped 13 bases, with 19 bases sitting between them. Per germline, CDR1 MDHEN and CDR2 SYDVKM. This CDR3 region has 13 residues. The chain's CDR3 is CASRSEGSPGQYF. Here the CDR3 DNA reads TGTGCCAGCAGATCCGAGGGGTCTCCGGGACAGTACTTC.

The chain carries TRBV5-6 and TRBJ2-3; D is perhaps TRBD2 (5 bases). V lost 2 bases to trimming and J lost 3 bases, with 16 bases between them. Germline V gene sequence: CDR1 SGHDT, CDR2 YYEEEE. This CDR3 is built from 16 residues. The CDR3, as DNA: TGTGCCAGCAGCTTAAACGGAGGACCTGGGACAGATACGCAGTATTTT. Protein product: CASSLNGGPGTDTQYF. Looking up the rest from reference TRBV5-6 and TRBJ2-3 gives the full variable domain: DAGVTQSPTHLIKTRGQQVTLRCSPKSGHDTVSWYQQALGQGPQFIFQYYEEEERQRGNFPDRFSGHQFPNYSSELNVNALLLGDSALYLCASSLNGGPGTDTQYFGPGTRLTVL.

The chain uses TRBV5-6 and TRBJ2-1; D gene uncertain. The CDR3 runs to 12 residues. V shed 4 bases and J shed 7 bases, with 9 bases lying between them. Germline V gene data show CDR1 as SGHDT and CDR2 as YYEEEE. CDR3 nucleotide sequence: TGTGCCAGCAGCACACAGAGAAATGAGCAGTTCTTC. Amino acids: CASSTQRNEQFF.

A single count supports this clone. The chain links TRBV18 to TRBJ1-1; tentatively, D is TRBD1 (5 bases). This CDR3 has 16 residues. Trimming removed 3 bases at V and 6 bases at J, with 20 bases between. Germline V gene data show CDR1 as KGHSH and CDR2 as LQKENI. The CDR3 DNA reads as TGTGCCAGCTCACCTTATACAGGATTTGATTCCCCTGAAGCTTTCTTT. As protein: CASSPYTGFDSPEAFF.

The rearrangement uses TRBV6-5 and TRBJ2-2; D possibly uses TRBD1 or TRBD2 (5 bases each). The V and J ends lost 5 bases and 8 bases respectively, with 9 bases between them. This CDR3 contains 12 residues. In germline, CDR1 is MNHEY, CDR2 SVGAGI. The CDR3 bases are TGTGCCAGCAGTCGGGGCTCAGGGGAGCTGTTTTTT. This gives the protein CASSRGSGELFF.